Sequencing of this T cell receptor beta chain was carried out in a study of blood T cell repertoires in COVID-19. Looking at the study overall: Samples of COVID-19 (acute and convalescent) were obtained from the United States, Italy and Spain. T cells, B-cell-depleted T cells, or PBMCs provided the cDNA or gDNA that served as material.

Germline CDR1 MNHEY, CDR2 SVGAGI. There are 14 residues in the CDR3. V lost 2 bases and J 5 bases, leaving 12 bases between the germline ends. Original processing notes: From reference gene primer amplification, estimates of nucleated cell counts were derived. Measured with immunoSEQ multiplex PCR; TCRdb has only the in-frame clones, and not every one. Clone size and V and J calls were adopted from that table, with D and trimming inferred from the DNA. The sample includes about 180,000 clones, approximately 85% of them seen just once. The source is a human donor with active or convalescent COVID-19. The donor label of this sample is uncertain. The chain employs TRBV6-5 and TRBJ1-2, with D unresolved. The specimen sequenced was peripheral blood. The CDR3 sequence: CASSYGWQHYGYTF. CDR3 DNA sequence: TGTGCCAGCAGTTACGGTTGGCAACATTATGGCTACACCTTC.